These 21 T cell receptor beta chains came from one sample sequenced in a study of blood T cell repertoires in COVID-19. Only in-frame clones appear in the TCRdb table, and some are missing; sequencing was by immunoSEQ multiplex PCR. The data contain about 270,000 clones, less than 90% of them singletons. Sequencing used PBMCs or T cells enriched from blood (not recorded which). The receptors were sampled from a woman aged 45 to 65 who had recovered from COVID-19.

This clone was found a few times. The rearrangement uses TRBV5-1 and TRBJ1-2, with D unresolved. The germline gives CDR1 SGHRS, CDR2 YFSETQ. V lost 4 bases and J 8 bases, leaving 12 bases between the germline ends. The CDR3 is 12 residues long. In nucleotides, the CDR3 is TGCGCCAGCAGCATCGACCCGGGGGGCTACACCTTC. Amino acid sequence: CASSIDPGGYTF.

The chain uses TRBV7-9 and TRBJ1-2, with 7 bases lining up with TRBD1. Germline CDR1 and CDR2: SEHNR and FQNEAQ (reference sequence). The CDR3 runs to 17 residues. With 3 bases clipped from V and 5 bases from J, the junction kept 15 bases outside the gene matches. Here the CDR3 DNA reads TGTGCCAGCAGCTTCCCTGGGACAGAGACAAACCATTATGGCTACACCTTC. Translating gives CASSFPGTETNHYGYTF.

The V call is TRBV7-3, the J call TRBJ2-3; 8 bases are a match to TRBD2. V shed 5 bases and J 2 bases; nucleotides not matched to a gene: 3. CDR1 and CDR2 (germline): SGHTA, FQGTGA. This CDR3 region has 14 residues. Here the CDR3 reads CASSLAGNTDTQYF. In DNA form, the CDR3 reads TGTGCCAGCAGCCTAGCGGGTAACACAGATACGCAGTATTTT.

As regards this clone: Sequence at one end of the junction differs from germline and may be a read error. The J gene is TRBJ1-2, the V gene TRBV28; a weak D match, TRBD1 (5 bases). The CDR3 spans 12 residues. Germline CDR1 and CDR2: MDHEN and SYDVKM. CDR3 nucleotides: TGTGCCAGCAGTGAGGCACAGGCCCTCTCTGCCTTC. Translated: CASSEAQALSAF.

The rearrangement links TRBV4-2 to TRBJ2-7; 7 positions match TRBD1. V gave up 0 bases and J gave up 1 base; unmatched junction bases: 6. CDR3 size: 16 residues. From germline, CDR1 is LGHNA and CDR2 YNFKEQ. The CDR3 loop reads CASSQDGTETSYEQYF. For the CDR3, the DNA is TGTGCCAGCAGCCAAGATGGGACAGAAACGTCCTACGAGCAGTACTTC.

J is TRBJ2-1 and V is TRBV7-3, with TRBD1 matching 8 bases. The length of the CDR3 is 15 residues. V lost 5 bases to trimming and J lost 1 base; unmatched junction nucleotides: 4. Germline CDR1 and CDR2: SGHTA and FQGTGA. In DNA form, the CDR3 reads TGTGCCAGCAGCCCCAGACAGGGGTCCTACAATGAGCAGTTCTTC. This translates into CASSPRQGSYNEQFF. Together with reference TRBV7-3 and TRBJ2-1, the CDR3 gives the full variable domain: GAGVSQTPSNKVTEKGKYVELRCDPISGHTALYWYRQSLGQGPEFLIYFQGTGAADDSGLPNDRFFAVRPEGSVSTLKIQRTERGDSAVYLCASSPRQGSYNEQFFGPGTRLTVL.

This chain uses TRBV11-3 with TRBJ2-1; D perhaps matches TRBD2 (5 bases). Germline CDR1 SGHNT, CDR2 YENEEA. There are 15 residues in the CDR3. V lost 1 base to trimming and J lost 4 bases, with 11 bases between them. The DNA of the CDR3 is TGTGCCAGCAGCTTAGTTTCCGGGGTTTACAATGAGCAGTTCTTC. This codes for CASSLVSGVYNEQFF.

V and J are TRBV19 and TRBJ2-7; TRBD1 aligns across 11 bases. V lost 5 bases, J lost 2 bases, and 5 bases stayed unmatched. Germline V gives CDR1 LNHDA, CDR2 SQIVND (reference sequence). The CDR3 loop spans 15 amino acids. The CDR3 DNA sequence: TGTGCCAGTAGTGGACAGGGGGCCCCTCCCTACGAGCAGTACTTC. Translation gives CASSGQGAPPYEQYF.

This clone is a singleton in its sample. The chain recombines TRBV30 with TRBJ2-7; TRBD2 matches at 11 bases. Germline V gives CDR1 GTSNPN, CDR2 SVGIG (reference sequence). V lost 3 bases and J lost 9; bases outside the gene matches: 4. The CDR3 is 12 residues long. CDR3 DNA sequence: TGTGCCTGGAGAGCCACTAGCGGGAGGCAGTACTTC. Protein: CAWRATSGRQYF.

This clone was observed a few times. The same CDR3 arises from other DNA sequences in this sample as well. This chain links TRBV5-1 with TRBJ1-2; 8 bases agree with TRBD1. The trim removed 4 bases at V and 4 bases at J, leaving 6 bases unmatched. The CDR3 has 14 residues. Germline-derived CDR1 and CDR2 are SGHRS and YFSETQ. The CDR3 DNA reads TGCGCCAGCAGCCCAGGGACAGGCGGCTATGGCTACACCTTC. Amino acid sequence: CASSPGTGGYGYTF.

The J gene is TRBJ2-5, the V gene TRBV27; 11 bases line up with TRBD2. Trimming took 4 bases from V and 7 from J; bases not matched to a gene: 8. CDR1 is MNHEY, CDR2 SMNVEV, per germline (reference sequence). CDR3 length: 15 amino acids. In nucleotides, the CDR3 is TGTGCCAGCAGTTCCCTTAGCGGGAGGGCCGGGACCCAGTACTTC. Translated, it gives CASSSLSGRAGTQYF.

V usage is TRBV7-2 and J usage is TRBJ1-1, with 8 bases fitting TRBD1. The CDR3 totals 16 residues. Trimming at V came to 5 bases and at J to 0 bases, leaving 8 bases not matched to a gene. From germline, CDR1 is SGHTA and CDR2 FQGNSA. The CDR3 region is CASSPAGGLMNTEAFF. The CDR3 nucleotides are TGTGCCAGCAGCCCAGCAGGGGGCCTGATGAACACTGAAGCTTTCTTT.

The chain employs TRBV19 and TRBJ1-2; D uncertain. With 7 bases removed from V and 3 bases from J, the gap between germline ends came to 18 bases. This CDR3 comprises 15 residues. The V gene's germline CDR1 is LNHDA and CDR2 SQIVND (reference sequence). CDR3 coding DNA: TGTGCCAGTACTGTATCCCGCTGGGGAGACTATGGCTACACCTTC. This sequence encodes CASTVSRWGDYGYTF.

This clone was observed a single time. The rearrangement uses TRBV7-2 and TRBJ1-3; TRBD1 might be the D (6 bases). The length of the CDR3 is 13 residues. The V end was cut by 4 bases, the J end by 3 bases, with 7 bases between. CDR1 is SGHTA, CDR2 FQGNSA, per germline. In DNA form, the CDR3 reads TGTGCCAGCAGCTCGGACAGTGGAAACACCATATATTTT. This sequence encodes CASSSDSGNTIYF.

This chain connects TRBV4-1 to TRBJ1-6; 7 bases line up with TRBD1. With 9 bases clipped from V and 5 bases from J, the junction kept 4 bases outside the gene matches. Germline assignment: CDR1 MGHRA and CDR2 YSYEKL. The CDR3 is made up of 13 amino acids. The CDR3: CASKGQNNSPLHF. CDR3 DNA sequence: TGCGCCAGTAAGGGACAGAATAATTCACCCCTCCACTTT.

This clone was picked up a small number of times. The V gene is TRBV19, the J gene TRBJ1-5; D perhaps matches TRBD1 (6 bases). The CDR3 is 14 residues long. Germline V gene sequence: CDR1 LNHDA, CDR2 SQIVND (reference sequence). With 9 bases removed from V and 6 bases from J, the gap between germline ends came to 18 bases. In DNA, the CDR3 is TGTGCCAGCGATACAGGGTGGGGGTTTCAGCCCCAGCATTTT. It translates to CASDTGWGFQPQHF.

This clone was counted only a few times. This chain connects TRBV5-8 to TRBJ2-7; 9 positions match TRBD2. Germline V gene lookup returns CDR1 SGHTS and CDR2 YDEGEE. The CDR3 sequence is 15 residues long. J lost 3 bases, V lost 0 bases, and 4 bases had no gene match. CDR3 sequence (DNA): TGTGCCAGCAGCTTGGCCCCGACTAGCGGCTACGAGCAGTACTTC. As protein: CASSLAPTSGYEQYF.

This chain links TRBV5-1 with TRBJ1-2; 8 bases are a match to TRBD1. The CDR3 spans 14 residues. Trimming cost V 0 bases and J 6 bases; bases outside gene matches: 4. The germline CDR1 and CDR2 sequences are SGHRS and YFSETQ. CDR3 DNA sequence: TGCGCCAGCAGCTTGGGACAGGGGATCGATGGCTACACCTTC. Its translation: CASSLGQGIDGYTF.

The chain combines TRBV9 with TRBJ1-1; D is ambiguous. From germline, CDR1 is SGDLS and CDR2 YYNGEE. Trimming removed 0 bases at V and 2 bases at J, with 11 bases between. CDR3 size: 15 residues. The CDR3 reads CASSVVDGENTEAFF. CDR3 sequence (DNA): TGTGCCAGCAGCGTAGTAGACGGAGAAAACACTGAAGCTTTCTTT.

The rearrangement links TRBV28 to TRBJ1-6, with a tentative D call TRBD1 (5 bases). V was cut by 5 bases and J by 9 bases, with 11 bases left in between. The CDR3 has 13 amino acids. Germline CDR1 is MDHEN and CDR2 is SYDVKM. CDR3 region: CASSRGGRSPLHF. The CDR3 DNA follows: TGTGCCAGCAGTCGGGGGGGACGTTCACCCCTCCACTTT.

This clone has a single count. In nucleotides, the CDR3 is TGTGCCAGCAGCTTGGGGACTAGCGGGAGAAATGAGCAGTTCTTC. Residues: CASSLGTSGRNEQFF. The chain joins TRBV5-4 to TRBJ2-1; 13 positions match TRBD2. With V trimmed by 0 bases and J by 7 bases, 1 base remained unmatched. CDR1 SGHNT and CDR2 YYREEE come from the germline V gene (reference sequence). CDR3 length: 15 residues.